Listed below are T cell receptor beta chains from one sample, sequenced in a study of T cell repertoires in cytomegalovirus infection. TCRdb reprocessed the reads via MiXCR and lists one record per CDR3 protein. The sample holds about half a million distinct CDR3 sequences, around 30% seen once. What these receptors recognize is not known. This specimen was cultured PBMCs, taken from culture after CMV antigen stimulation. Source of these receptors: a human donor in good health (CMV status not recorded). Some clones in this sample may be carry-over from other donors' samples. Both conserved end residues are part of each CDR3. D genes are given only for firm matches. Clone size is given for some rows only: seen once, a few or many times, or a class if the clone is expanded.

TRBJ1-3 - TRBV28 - CASAASGNTIYF TGTGCCAGCGCTGCCTCTGGAAACACCATATATTTT
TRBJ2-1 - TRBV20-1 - CSARGIATYNEQFF TGCAGTGCTAGGGGAATCGCTACCTACAATGAGCAGTTCTTC
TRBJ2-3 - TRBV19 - CASSPPWGLASTDTQYF TGTGCCAGTAGTCCACCCTGGGGCTTAGCGAGCACAGATACGCAGTATTTT
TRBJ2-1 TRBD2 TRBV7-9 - CATATGTTYNEQFF TGTGCCACCGCAACCGGGACTACCTACAATGAGCAGTTCTTC
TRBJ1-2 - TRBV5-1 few CASSLDRVDGYTF TGCGCCAGCAGCTTGGATAGGGTTGATGGCTACACCTTC
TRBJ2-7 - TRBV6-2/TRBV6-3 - CASSPVRETSEQYF TGTGCCAGCAGCCCCGTCAGGGAAACATCCGAGCAGTACTTC
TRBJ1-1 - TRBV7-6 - CASRQITEAFF TGTGCCAGCAGACAGATTACTGAAGCTTTCTTT
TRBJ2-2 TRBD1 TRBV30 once CAWKHLGQTNAGELFF TGTGCCTGGAAACACCTGGGACAGACCAACGCCGGGGAGCTGTTTTTT
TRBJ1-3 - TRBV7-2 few CASRPRGGSGNTIYF TGTGCCAGCAGGCCTAGGGGGGGCTCTGGAAACACCATATATTTT
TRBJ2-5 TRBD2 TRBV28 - CASSAKREEYQETQYF TGTGCCAGCAGTGCTAAGCGGGAGGAGTACCAAGAGACCCAGTACTTC
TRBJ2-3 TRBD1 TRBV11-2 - CASSATLGQGETDTQYF TGTGCCAGCAGCGCGACCCTGGGACAGGGGGAGACAGATACGCAGTATTTT
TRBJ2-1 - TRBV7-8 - CASSLAGTSIGEQFF TGTGCCAGCAGCTTAGCAGGGACCTCCATCGGTGAGCAGTTCTTC
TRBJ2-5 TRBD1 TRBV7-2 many CASSSGDRPQETQYF TGTGCCAGCAGCTCAGGGGACAGACCTCAAGAGACCCAGTACTTC
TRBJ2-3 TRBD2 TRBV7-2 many CASSLEGLAGFTDTQYF TGTGCCAGCAGCTTAGAGGGGCTAGCGGGATTTACAGATACGCAGTATTTT
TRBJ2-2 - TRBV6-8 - CASGGSGELFF TGTGCCAGCGGGGGCTCCGGGGAGCTGTTTTTT
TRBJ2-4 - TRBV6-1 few CASRRAAKNIQYF TGTGCCAGCAGGCGGGCAGCCAAAAACATTCAGTACTTC